This T cell receptor (beta chain) was obtained from a study of breast tumors, draining lymph nodes, adjacent tissues (dated by TCRdb to about 2016). Study-level background: The study compared TCR beta repertoires across tumor, adjacent nontumor tissue and axillary lymph nodes from breast cancer patients. In human breast cancer, the study set out to assess how tumor, surrounding tissue and draining lymph node repertoires relate to one another and whether T cells might be exchanged between them.

What the work shows at the level of the full study, not this receptor alone: In luminal-like breast cancer, tumor and nontumor tissue repertoires resembled each other significantly more than in basal-like breast cancer. The data were considered consistent with most tumor T cells being derived from the lymph node and subsequently expanding within tumor tissue. T-cell repertoire diversity in tumors was found to be lower than in lymph nodes but higher than in nontumor tissue, and preferential V and J gene usage was observed. Rather than being directly demonstrated, the conclusion that tumor T cells originate in lymph nodes was presented as consistent with a hypothesis.

The germline V gene encodes CDR1 DFQATT and CDR2 SNEGSKA (reference sequence). The CDR3 is 14 amino acids long, termini counted. Solely the CDR3 DNA is kept, with 42 bases framed from the first base. As to this clonotype: No cognate antigen has been identified for it. Because it lacks the conserved phenylalanine or tryptophan at the end, this CDR3 is likely a read error.

Data came from an Illumina HiSeq 2000. TCR beta chain libraries were generated through multiplex PCR amplification. The amplified TCR beta chain products were analyzed by high-throughput sequencing. The public reads were quality trimmed at Q25 with fastp and then assembled into clones with MiXCR by TCRdb, keeping productive beta chains. Each CDR3 protein gets just one entry, which takes the most common genes and DNA from the rows behind it. The sample table shows roughly 80,000 distinct CDR3 sequences, and approximately 20% are seen once. The ten largest clones capture over 2% of the sample. The axillary draining lymph nodes of breast cancer patients were the source of the lymph node samples.

This clonotype was obtained from a female donor with breast cancer. Some clones in this sample may be carry-over from other donors' samples. What was sequenced was axillary lymph node tissue. In this chain, TRBV20-1 is recombined with TRBJ2-1; 8 junctional bases match TRBD2. The DNA matches TRBJ2-7 better at its end, which makes the J call doubtful. The CDR3 protein sequence reads: CSLGTGGSYNEQYL. Read as DNA, the sequence is TGCAGTTTGGGGACGGGAGGGTCCTACAATGAGCAGTACCTC.